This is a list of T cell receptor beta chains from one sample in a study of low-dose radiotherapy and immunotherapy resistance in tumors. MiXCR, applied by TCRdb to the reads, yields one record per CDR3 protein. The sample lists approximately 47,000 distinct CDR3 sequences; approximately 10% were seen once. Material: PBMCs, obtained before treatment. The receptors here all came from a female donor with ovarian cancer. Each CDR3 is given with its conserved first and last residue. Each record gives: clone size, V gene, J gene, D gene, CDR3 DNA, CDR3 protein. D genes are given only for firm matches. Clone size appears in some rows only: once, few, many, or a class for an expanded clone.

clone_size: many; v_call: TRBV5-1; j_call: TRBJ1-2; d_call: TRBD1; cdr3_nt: TGTGCCAGCAGCGGGACAGGGAGGGGAGGCTACACCTTC; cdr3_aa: CASSGTGRGGYTF
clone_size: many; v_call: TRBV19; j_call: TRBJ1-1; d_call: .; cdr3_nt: TGTGCCAGTAGTCCCGGATGGGCGAACACTGAAGCTTTCTTT; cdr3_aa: CASSPGWANTEAFF
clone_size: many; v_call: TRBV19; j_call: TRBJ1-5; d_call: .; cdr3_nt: TGTGCCAGTAGTATCGGCGCGGGGTATAGCAATCAGCCCCAGCATTTT; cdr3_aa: CASSIGAGYSNQPQHF
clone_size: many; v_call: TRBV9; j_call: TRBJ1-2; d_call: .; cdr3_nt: TGTGCCAGCAGCGGGGCCGGTGCGGCAGCCACCTATGGCTACACCTTC; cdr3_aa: CASSGAGAAATYGYTF
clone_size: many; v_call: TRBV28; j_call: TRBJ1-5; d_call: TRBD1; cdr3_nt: TGTGCCAGCTACGGTCCGGGACAGGGGCATAGCAATCAGCCCCAGCATTTT; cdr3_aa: CASYGPGQGHSNQPQHF
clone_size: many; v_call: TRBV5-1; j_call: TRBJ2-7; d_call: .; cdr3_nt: TGCGCCAGCAGCTTGGGAGGACAAAATCAGCAGTACTTC; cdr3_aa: CASSLGGQNQQYF
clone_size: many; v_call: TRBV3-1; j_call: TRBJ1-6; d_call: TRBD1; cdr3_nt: TGTGCCAGCAGCCAGCGGACAGGGGACGATTCACCCCTCCACTTT; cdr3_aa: CASSQRTGDDSPLHF
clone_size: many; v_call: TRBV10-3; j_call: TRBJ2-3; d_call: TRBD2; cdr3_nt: TGTGCCATCGAAAAAGGGACTAGCGGGAGGGCAGATACGCAGTATTTT; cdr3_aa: CAIEKGTSGRADTQYF
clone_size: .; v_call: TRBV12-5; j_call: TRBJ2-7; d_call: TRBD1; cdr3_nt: TGTGCTAGTGGCCGCGACAGGGTAAAGGGCGAGCAGTACTTC; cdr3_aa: CASGRDRVKGEQYF
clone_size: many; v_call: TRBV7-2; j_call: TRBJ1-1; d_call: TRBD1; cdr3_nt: TGTGCCAGCAGCCAAGACAGGGCCACTGAAGCTTTCTTT; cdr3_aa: CASSQDRATEAFF
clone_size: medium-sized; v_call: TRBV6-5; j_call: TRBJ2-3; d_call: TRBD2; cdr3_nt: TGTGCCAGCTGGGGAGCTTCCTATAGCGGGAGTAATGTGCAGTATTTT; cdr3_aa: CASWGASYSGSNVQYF
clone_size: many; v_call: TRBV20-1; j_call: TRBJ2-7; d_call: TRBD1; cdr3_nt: TGCAGTGCTTACCGGGACAGTACCTACGAGCAGTACTTC; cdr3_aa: CSAYRDSTYEQYF
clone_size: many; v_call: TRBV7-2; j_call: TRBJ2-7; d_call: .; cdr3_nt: TGTGCCAGCAGCTTAGCTTTTAGCCCCTACGAGCAGTACTTC; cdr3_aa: CASSLAFSPYEQYF